Each of the 2 T cell receptor beta chains below was sequenced from the same sample in a study of human T cells and chemical hapten exposure. TCRdb itself ran the RACE reads through MiXCR, one entry per CDR3 protein. The sample includes 350,000 to 400,000 distinct CDR3 sequences, about 6% seen only once; the top ten take 4.5% to 6%. The time point: patch test 2, 6 weeks after DPC sensitization. Treatment denoted: therapeutic diphenylcyclopropenone sensitization with weekly scalp DPC. Sequencing was performed on whole blood, taken in connection with sensitization to the hapten diphenylcyclopropenone (DPC). The receptors here all came from a woman aged 18-29 years with alopecia areata. Some clones in this sample may be carry-over from other donors' samples.

The genes are TRBV7-9 and TRBJ2-5; 10 bases fit TRBD2. Trimming removed 8 bases from V and 5 bases from J; junction bases left unmatched: 11. The CDR3 is 15 residues long. Germline V CDR1 and CDR2: SEHNR, FQNEAQ (reference sequence). CDR3 DNA sequence: TGTGCCAGCCCAGCGGGGGGGCCTGTAATTGAGACCCAGTACTTC. As protein: CASPAGGPVIETQYF.

In this sample, this clonotype turned up a few times. CDR3 region: CASRGTGKETQYF. For the CDR3, the DNA is TGTGCCAGCAGGGGGACAGGGAAAGAGACCCAGTACTTC. The rearrangement links TRBV2 to TRBJ2-5; 9 nucleotides line up with TRBD1. V shed 6 bases and J 3 bases; nucleotides not matched to a gene: 2. Germline CDR1 SNHLY, CDR2 FYNNEI. The CDR3 loop spans 13 amino acids.